This T cell receptor (beta chain) was sequenced in a study of blood T cell repertoires in COVID-19. The overall study: T cells, B-cell-depleted T cells, or PBMCs provided the cDNA or gDNA that served as material.

In the source study's methods: Estimation of nucleated cell counts was performed using reference gene primer amplification. The assay was immunoSEQ multiplex PCR, and TCRdb's table has in-frame clones only and misses some. V and J calls and clone size are those listed in that table; D and trimming were worked out from the DNA. Among 250,000 to 300,000 clones, about nine tenths were seen once, and the ten largest hold roughly 2%. This CDR3 contains 14 residues. The trim removed 7 bases at V and 1 base at J, leaving 7 bases unmatched. The germline V gene encodes CDR1 SQVTM and CDR2 ANQGSEA. Material for sequencing was peripheral blood. This clonotype was obtained from a woman in her forties or fifties who had recovered from COVID-19. J is TRBJ2-3 and V is TRBV29-1; 8 nucleotides align to TRBD2. CDR3 nucleotides: TGCAGCGGGGGAGCGGGAGATGGCACAGATACGCAGTATTTT. Its protein product is CSGGAGDGTDTQYF.